This is a list of T cell receptor beta chains from one sample in a study of T cells after yellow fever vaccination. TCRdb processed the 5' RACE reads anew with MiXCR; each CDR3 protein has one entry. The sample includes about 510,000 distinct CDR3 sequences, about a fifth of them seen just once. The sample here was PBMCs, taken approximately 22 days after the first yellow fever vaccination. These receptors all come from a man aged 18 to 35 who received the YFV17D yellow fever vaccine. The CDR3 runs from the conserved cysteine through the conserved F or W. The D gene is left open where the match is weak. Size is omitted from some rows. Given values are once, few, many or a class for expanded clones.

v_call: TRBV5-1; clone_size: few; j_call: TRBJ2-3; d_call: .; cdr3_nt: TGCGCCAGCAGCCCCTGGACGGGAGGCACAGATACGCAGTATTTT; cdr3_aa: CASSPWTGGTDTQYF
v_call: TRBV5-1; clone_size: .; j_call: TRBJ1-4; d_call: .; cdr3_nt: TGCGCCAGCAGCTTGGTTGAGCCCCGGGAAAAACTGTTTTTT; cdr3_aa: CASSLVEPREKLFF
v_call: TRBV28; clone_size: .; j_call: TRBJ2-2; d_call: .; cdr3_nt: TGTGCCAGCAGAGCGGACACCGGGGAGCTGTTTTTT; cdr3_aa: CASRADTGELFF
v_call: TRBV6-1; clone_size: .; j_call: TRBJ1-2; d_call: TRBD1; cdr3_nt: TGTGCCAGCAGCACCCTCAGGGGGGCGGGCTATGGCTACACCTTC; cdr3_aa: CASSTLRGAGYGYTF
v_call: TRBV25-1; clone_size: .; j_call: TRBJ1-1; d_call: .; cdr3_nt: TGTGCCAGCAGTGATTCACTCACAGGCACTGAAGCTTTCTTT; cdr3_aa: CASSDSLTGTEAFF
v_call: TRBV20-1; clone_size: many; j_call: TRBJ2-1; d_call: .; cdr3_nt: TGCAGTGCTAGAGATCGGCGGGGAGCCTACAATGAGCAGTTCTTC; cdr3_aa: CSARDRRGAYNEQFF
v_call: TRBV10-3; clone_size: .; j_call: TRBJ2-1; d_call: TRBD1; cdr3_nt: TGTGCCATCAGCCTAGACAGGGGAGATAAAGATGAGCAGTTCTTC; cdr3_aa: CAISLDRGDKDEQFF
v_call: TRBV5-1; clone_size: .; j_call: TRBJ2-3; d_call: .; cdr3_nt: TGCGCCAGCAGCGAAGGGGTCACAGATACGCAGTATTTT; cdr3_aa: CASSEGVTDTQYF
v_call: TRBV5-1; clone_size: many; j_call: TRBJ2-3; d_call: TRBD1; cdr3_nt: TGCGCCAGCAGCTTCACAGGGGACACTAGCACAGATACGCAGTATTTT; cdr3_aa: CASSFTGDTSTDTQYF
v_call: TRBV4-2; clone_size: few; j_call: TRBJ1-2; d_call: .; cdr3_nt: TGTGCCAGCAGCCAAGGGAGCGACTATGGCTACACCTTC; cdr3_aa: CASSQGSDYGYTF
v_call: TRBV7-6; clone_size: .; j_call: TRBJ1-4; d_call: .; cdr3_nt: TGTGCCAGCAGCTCCACATTACGATATGAAAAACTGTTTTTT; cdr3_aa: CASSSTLRYEKLFF
v_call: TRBV2; clone_size: .; j_call: TRBJ1-5; d_call: .; cdr3_nt: TGTGCCTGTCACAGGTCCGCCGGGGGGCAGCCCCAGCATTTT; cdr3_aa: CACHRSAGGQPQHF
v_call: TRBV7-9; clone_size: .; j_call: TRBJ2-4; d_call: .; cdr3_nt: TGTGCCAGCAGCTTGGGCAGGGCAGCCAAAAACATTCAGTACTTC; cdr3_aa: CASSLGRAAKNIQYF
v_call: TRBV27; clone_size: few; j_call: TRBJ1-2; d_call: .; cdr3_nt: TGTGCCAGCAGCCCTACAGGGACTAACTATGGCTACACCTTC; cdr3_aa: CASSPTGTNYGYTF
v_call: TRBV27; clone_size: .; j_call: TRBJ2-3; d_call: TRBD2; cdr3_nt: TGTGCCAGCTGGCCCCGGAGGCGGGGGGTTACAGATACGCAGTATTTT; cdr3_aa: CASWPRRRGVTDTQYF
v_call: TRBV19; clone_size: .; j_call: TRBJ2-1; d_call: .; cdr3_nt: TGTGCCAGCCGCCGGAGCTCCTACAATGAGCAGTTCTTC; cdr3_aa: CASRRSSYNEQFF
v_call: TRBV5-1; clone_size: many; j_call: TRBJ2-7; d_call: .; cdr3_nt: TGCGCCAGCAGCTTGATCGCACTGTCCTACGAGCAGTACTTC; cdr3_aa: CASSLIALSYEQYF
v_call: TRBV20-1; clone_size: few; j_call: TRBJ1-1; d_call: .; cdr3_nt: TGCAGTGCCCATGGGTGGGGGACTAACACTGAAGCTTTCTTT; cdr3_aa: CSAHGWGTNTEAFF
v_call: TRBV5-6; clone_size: few; j_call: TRBJ2-7; d_call: .; cdr3_nt: TGTGCCAGCAGCTTGGCCCCGGGATTCACCGCTGACAACGAGCAGTACTTC; cdr3_aa: CASSLAPGFTADNEQYF
v_call: TRBV15; clone_size: .; j_call: TRBJ2-1; d_call: TRBD2; cdr3_nt: TGTGCCACCAGCAGAGGACTAGCGGGGGCCCCCGAGTACAATGAGCAGTTCTTC; cdr3_aa: CATSRGLAGAPEYNEQFF
v_call: TRBV6-1; clone_size: .; j_call: TRBJ2-5; d_call: TRBD1; cdr3_nt: TGTGCCAGCAGTGAACCTGGACAGGGGGGAGAGACCCAGTACTTC; cdr3_aa: CASSEPGQGGETQYF
v_call: TRBV11-2; clone_size: .; j_call: TRBJ2-2; d_call: .; cdr3_nt: TGTGCCAGCAGCTTCGCTCCCACCGGGGAGCTGTTTTTT; cdr3_aa: CASSFAPTGELFF
v_call: TRBV5-6; clone_size: .; j_call: TRBJ1-2; d_call: .; cdr3_nt: TGTGCCAGCAGGCGGGACGGCTCGGTGACCACCTTC; cdr3_aa: CASRRDGSVTTF
v_call: TRBV7-9; clone_size: few; j_call: TRBJ2-1; d_call: TRBD2; cdr3_nt: TGTGCCAGCAGCTCCCATGAAGCGGGGAGCTCCTACAATGAGCAGTTCTTC; cdr3_aa: CASSSHEAGSSYNEQFF
v_call: TRBV10-3; clone_size: .; j_call: TRBJ1-1; d_call: TRBD1; cdr3_nt: TGTGCCATCAGGTCATCAGGGGGAACTGAAGCTTTCTTT; cdr3_aa: CAIRSSGGTEAFF
v_call: TRBV5-1; clone_size: few; j_call: TRBJ2-7; d_call: TRBD1; cdr3_nt: TGCGCCAGCAGCAGAATGGGGACAGGGGCGGGGAACGAGCAGTACTTC; cdr3_aa: CASSRMGTGAGNEQYF
v_call: TRBV28; clone_size: .; j_call: TRBJ1-2; d_call: .; cdr3_nt: TGTGCCAGCAGTGTGGGGGCAGTCTATGGCTACACCTTC; cdr3_aa: CASSVGAVYGYTF
v_call: TRBV5-1; clone_size: .; j_call: TRBJ1-1; d_call: TRBD1; cdr3_nt: TGCGCCAGCAGCTGGACAGGGACCAACTACTACACTGAAGCTTTCTTT; cdr3_aa: CASSWTGTNYYTEAFF
v_call: TRBV12-3/TRBV12-4; clone_size: few; j_call: TRBJ2-7; d_call: TRBD1; cdr3_nt: TGTGCCAGCACTGGGACAGGGTACGAGCAGTACTTC; cdr3_aa: CASTGTGYEQYF
v_call: TRBV4-2; clone_size: few; j_call: TRBJ2-5; d_call: TRBD2; cdr3_nt: TGTGCCAGCAGCCAAGGAGGTAGCGGGGGGGTGGAGACCCAGTACTTC; cdr3_aa: CASSQGGSGGVETQYF
v_call: TRBV20-1; clone_size: many; j_call: TRBJ2-3; d_call: .; cdr3_nt: TGCAGTGCTAGAGCTCCACAGGGATACGGAGATACGCAGTATTTT; cdr3_aa: CSARAPQGYGDTQYF
v_call: TRBV20-1; clone_size: .; j_call: TRBJ2-3; d_call: .; cdr3_nt: TGCAGCGCTGGTGGGTGGGATAGCACAGATACGCAGTATTTT; cdr3_aa: CSAGGWDSTDTQYF